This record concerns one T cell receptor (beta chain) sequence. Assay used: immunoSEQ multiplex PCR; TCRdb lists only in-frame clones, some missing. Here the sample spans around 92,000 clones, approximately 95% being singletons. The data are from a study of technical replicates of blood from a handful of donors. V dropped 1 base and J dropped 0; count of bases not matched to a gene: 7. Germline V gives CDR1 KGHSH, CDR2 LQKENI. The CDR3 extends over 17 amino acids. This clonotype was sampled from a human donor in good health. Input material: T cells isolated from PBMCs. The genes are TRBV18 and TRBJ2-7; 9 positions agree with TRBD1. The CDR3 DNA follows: TGTGCCAGCTCACCACTTGCTCCGGGACAGGGCTCCTACGAGCAGTACTTC. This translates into CASSPLAPGQGSYEQYF.